The rows below give T cell receptor beta chains drawn from one sample of a study of T cell changes during pregnancy in multiple sclerosis. Method: immunoSEQ multiplex PCR; TCRdb's copy keeps in-frame clones and lacks some. The top ten hold 0.91% of the sample, which has 45,000 to 55,000 clones, about 92% seen once. Sequenced here: CD4+ T cells from peripheral blood mononuclear cells, sampled in the second trimester of pregnancy. The receptors stem from a female donor in good health, enrolled as a control in a pregnancy study. Each CDR3 is given with its conserved first and last residue. The D gene is left open where the match is weak. Only some rows state a clone size, as once, few, many or a class for expanded clones.

V gene: TRBV10-3; clone size: -; J gene: TRBJ2-1; D gene: TRBD2; CDR3 DNA: TGTGCCATCAGGGGGGTAGCGGGAGGCCTCTACAATGAGCAGTTCTTC; CDR3 protein: CAIRGVAGGLYNEQFF
V gene: TRBV28; clone size: -; J gene: TRBJ2-7; D gene: TRBD1; CDR3 DNA: TGTGCCAGCAGACCAGACAGGGCCACCCACGAGCAGTACTTC; CDR3 protein: CASRPDRATHEQYF
V gene: TRBV7-8; clone size: -; J gene: TRBJ2-1; D gene: TRBD2; CDR3 DNA: TGTGCCAGCAACCACCGGGACTACACCTACAATGAGCAGTTCTTC; CDR3 protein: CASNHRDYTYNEQFF
V gene: TRBV4-1; clone size: once; J gene: TRBJ1-2; D gene: TRBD1; CDR3 DNA: TGCGCCAGCAGCCAACCGAGCGGACAGGGGGTCTATGGCTACACCTTC; CDR3 protein: CASSQPSGQGVYGYTF
V gene: TRBV15; clone size: -; J gene: TRBJ1-1; D gene: -; CDR3 DNA: TGTGCCACCAGCAGAGGTCAGGGGAACACTGAAGCTTTCTTT; CDR3 protein: CATSRGQGNTEAFF
V gene: TRBV7-9; clone size: once; J gene: TRBJ2-7; D gene: TRBD2; CDR3 DNA: TGTGCCAGCAGTTCCCAGACCGGGACTAGCTTCACCTACGAGCAGTACTTC; CDR3 protein: CASSSQTGTSFTYEQYF
V gene: TRBV6-5; clone size: -; J gene: TRBJ1-5; D gene: -; CDR3 DNA: TGTGCCAGCAGTCAGTCTTATAGCAATCAGCCCCAGCATTTT; CDR3 protein: CASSQSYSNQPQHF
V gene: TRBV18; clone size: -; J gene: TRBJ2-7; D gene: TRBD1; CDR3 DNA: TGTGCCAGCTCACCAGGGACAGGCTCCTACGAGCAGTACTTC; CDR3 protein: CASSPGTGSYEQYF
V gene: TRBV2; clone size: -; J gene: TRBJ1-4; D gene: TRBD1; CDR3 DNA: TGTGCCAGCAGTTTTTGGACAGGGGTTGGTGAAAAACTGTTTTTT; CDR3 protein: CASSFWTGVGEKLFF
V gene: TRBV11-3; clone size: -; J gene: TRBJ2-1; D gene: -; CDR3 DNA: TGTGCCAGCAGCTCCGATAGCTCCTACAATGAGCAGTTCTTC; CDR3 protein: CASSSDSSYNEQFF
V gene: TRBV29-1; clone size: -; J gene: TRBJ2-7; D gene: -; CDR3 DNA: TGCAGCGTGCGGCAGGACTCACCGCGGCCCTACGAGCAGTACTTC; CDR3 protein: CSVRQDSPRPYEQYF
V gene: TRBV9; clone size: -; J gene: TRBJ1-3; D gene: -; CDR3 DNA: TGTGCCAGCAGCCCCAGTGGGAGCTACTCTGGAAACACCATATATTTT; CDR3 protein: CASSPSGSYSGNTIYF
V gene: TRBV28; clone size: -; J gene: TRBJ1-2; D gene: -; CDR3 DNA: TGTGCCAGCAGGCGAACGGGACTGATAAGCTATGGCTACACCTTC; CDR3 protein: CASRRTGLISYGYTF
V gene: TRBV7-8; clone size: -; J gene: TRBJ1-1; D gene: -; CDR3 DNA: TGTGCCAGCAGCCCAGGGGTAGGGCACACTGAAGCTTTCTTT; CDR3 protein: CASSPGVGHTEAFF
V gene: TRBV5-5; clone size: -; J gene: TRBJ1-1; D gene: -; CDR3 DNA: TGTGCCAGCAGCTTGGTTGGGCAGTCCAACACTGAAGCTTTCTTT; CDR3 protein: CASSLVGQSNTEAFF
V gene: TRBV28; clone size: -; J gene: TRBJ2-5; D gene: TRBD2; CDR3 DNA: TGTGCCAGCAGTCCCAAGCCCAGCGGGGGCCAGTACTTC; CDR3 protein: CASSPKPSGGQYF
V gene: TRBV25-1; clone size: -; J gene: TRBJ1-2; D gene: -; CDR3 DNA: TGTGCCAGCAGTGAAGACGGGAGAAGGTCCAGGACCTTC; CDR3 protein: CASSEDGRRSRTF
V gene: TRBV6-5; clone size: -; J gene: TRBJ2-3; D gene: -; CDR3 DNA: TGTGCCAGCAGTTACCTCGGAGGGGCAGATACGCAGTATTTT; CDR3 protein: CASSYLGGADTQYF
V gene: TRBV11-3; clone size: -; J gene: TRBJ1-1; D gene: TRBD1; CDR3 DNA: TGTGCCAGCAGCCCATTAAGAGGGACAGGGGGTTGGAACACTGAAGCTTTCTTT; CDR3 protein: CASSPLRGTGGWNTEAFF
V gene: TRBV14; clone size: -; J gene: TRBJ2-1; D gene: -; CDR3 DNA: TGTGCCAGCAGCTCCCTAGTTCCTAGCTCCTACAATGAGCAGTTCTTC; CDR3 protein: CASSSLVPSSYNEQFF
V gene: TRBV10-3; clone size: -; J gene: TRBJ2-1; D gene: TRBD2; CDR3 DNA: TGTGCCATCAGTGTAAGCGGGGATGAGCAGTTCTTC; CDR3 protein: CAISVSGDEQFF
V gene: TRBV28; clone size: once; J gene: TRBJ1-2; D gene: -; CDR3 DNA: TGTGCCAGCACCCACTGGTCCCCCACCTATGGCTACACCTTC; CDR3 protein: CASTHWSPTYGYTF
V gene: TRBV11-2; clone size: -; J gene: TRBJ1-1; D gene: -; CDR3 DNA: TGTGCCAGCAGCTTAGATAGAAGGGGTACTCAAGCTTTCTTT; CDR3 protein: CASSLDRRGTQAFF
V gene: TRBV4-2; clone size: -; J gene: TRBJ2-3; D gene: TRBD2; CDR3 DNA: TGTGCCAGCAGCCAAGACCCCCTAGCGGGGGGGCGGGCGAGCACAGATACGCAGTATTTT; CDR3 protein: CASSQDPLAGGRASTDTQYF
V gene: TRBV6-1; clone size: -; J gene: TRBJ1-5; D gene: TRBD1; CDR3 DNA: TGTGCCAGCAGCGGACAGGTGGGCAATCAGCCCCAGCATTTT; CDR3 protein: CASSGQVGNQPQHF
V gene: TRBV28; clone size: -; J gene: TRBJ2-7; D gene: TRBD1; CDR3 DNA: TGTGCCAGCAGTCCTAGTCCCGGGACAGGGAGAGGAACCTACGAGCAGTACTTC; CDR3 protein: CASSPSPGTGRGTYEQYF
V gene: TRBV10-2; clone size: -; J gene: TRBJ1-1; D gene: -; CDR3 DNA: TGCGCCAGCAGTGAGCCCGGTCACACTGAAGCTTTCTTT; CDR3 protein: CASSEPGHTEAFF
V gene: TRBV28; clone size: -; J gene: TRBJ1-5; D gene: TRBD1; CDR3 DNA: TGTGCCAGCAGGGTGACAGGGCGCAATCAGCCCCAGCATTTT; CDR3 protein: CASRVTGRNQPQHF
V gene: TRBV19; clone size: -; J gene: TRBJ2-3; D gene: -; CDR3 DNA: TGTGCCAGTAGTAGCGGGGATAGCACAGATACGCAGTATTTT; CDR3 protein: CASSSGDSTDTQYF
V gene: TRBV6-1; clone size: -; J gene: TRBJ1-4; D gene: TRBD1; CDR3 DNA: TGTGCCAGCAGTGAAGTGAGGGGGCTGGATGAAAAACTGTTTTTT; CDR3 protein: CASSEVRGLDEKLFF
V gene: TRBV2; clone size: -; J gene: TRBJ2-6; D gene: TRBD2; CDR3 DNA: TGTGCCAGCTCCCCGCGGGGGGGGATCTCTGGGGCCAACGTCCTGACTTTC; CDR3 protein: CASSPRGGISGANVLTF
V gene: TRBV7-3; clone size: -; J gene: TRBJ1-6; D gene: -; CDR3 DNA: TGTGCCAGCAGCTTACAGGGAACGGCACCCCTCCACTTT; CDR3 protein: CASSLQGTAPLHF
V gene: TRBV5-6; clone size: -; J gene: TRBJ1-5; D gene: TRBD1; CDR3 DNA: TGTGCCAGCAGCTACAGGGGTCATAGCAATCAGCCCCAGCATTTT; CDR3 protein: CASSYRGHSNQPQHF
V gene: TRBV6-6; clone size: -; J gene: TRBJ2-7; D gene: TRBD1; CDR3 DNA: TGTGCCAGCAGTAGCCCGGACAGGCAAAGCTCCTACGAGCAGTACTTC; CDR3 protein: CASSSPDRQSSYEQYF
V gene: TRBV11-3; clone size: -; J gene: TRBJ2-5; D gene: TRBD1; CDR3 DNA: TGTGCCAGCAGCTTAGATAGCCCCCGCCGGGACAGGGGGTGGGAGACCCAGTACTTC; CDR3 protein: CASSLDSPRRDRGWETQYF
V gene: TRBV28; clone size: -; J gene: TRBJ2-7; D gene: TRBD2; CDR3 DNA: TGTGCCAGCAAGGGGGTCGAGATGGCTAGCGGGTTCGACGAGCAGTACTTC; CDR3 protein: CASKGVEMASGFDEQYF
V gene: TRBV30; clone size: -; J gene: TRBJ2-1; D gene: TRBD2; CDR3 DNA: TGTGCCTGGAGTAGAGGACTAGCGGGAAATGAGCAGTTCTTC; CDR3 protein: CAWSRGLAGNEQFF
V gene: TRBV28; clone size: -; J gene: TRBJ2-1; D gene: TRBD2; CDR3 DNA: TGTGCCAGCAGTCAAGGACTAGTTGGCAATGAGCAGTTCTTC; CDR3 protein: CASSQGLVGNEQFF
V gene: TRBV19; clone size: -; J gene: TRBJ2-2; D gene: -; CDR3 DNA: TGTGCCAGTAGTATAGCCGGGGTGAGAAACGGGGAGCTGTTTTTT; CDR3 protein: CASSIAGVRNGELFF
V gene: TRBV28; clone size: -; J gene: TRBJ2-2; D gene: TRBD2; CDR3 DNA: TGTGCCAGCAGTTTTGTGGGACTAGCGGCGAACACCGGGGAGCTGTTTTTT; CDR3 protein: CASSFVGLAANTGELFF
V gene: TRBV6-5; clone size: -; J gene: TRBJ1-6; D gene: -; CDR3 DNA: TGTGCCAGCAGTTACTTCCAGGGTAATTCACCCCTCCACTTT; CDR3 protein: CASSYFQGNSPLHF
V gene: TRBV21-1; clone size: once; J gene: TRBJ2-3; D gene: -; CDR3 DNA: TGTGCCAACTCCTATTCGGGCAAGGGGACTAGCGGGAGGGCCGGGGATACGCAGTATTTT; CDR3 protein: CANSYSGKGTSGRAGDTQYF
V gene: TRBV11-2; clone size: -; J gene: TRBJ2-1; D gene: -; CDR3 DNA: TGTGCCAGCAGCTTAGAAGATCGGCTAGCTGAGTTCTTC; CDR3 protein: CASSLEDRLAEFF
V gene: TRBV4-2; clone size: -; J gene: TRBJ1-5; D gene: -; CDR3 DNA: TGTGCCAGCAGCCAAGTCGGGGGGAGCAATCAGCCCCAGCATTTT; CDR3 protein: CASSQVGGSNQPQHF
V gene: TRBV2; clone size: few; J gene: TRBJ2-1; D gene: TRBD2; CDR3 DNA: TGTGCCAGCAGTGAAGAGGAACTAGCGGGGGGGATAAAGCAGTTCTTC; CDR3 protein: CASSEEELAGGIKQFF
V gene: TRBV9; clone size: -; J gene: TRBJ1-2; D gene: -; CDR3 DNA: TGTGCCAGCAGCGTAGAGGCAGGGGAAGGGTATGGCTACACCTTC; CDR3 protein: CASSVEAGEGYGYTF
V gene: TRBV12-5; clone size: -; J gene: TRBJ1-4; D gene: -; CDR3 DNA: TGTGCTAGTGGTTTGCCCTCTGGGGGGAATGAAAAACTGTTTTTT; CDR3 protein: CASGLPSGGNEKLFF